Presented here are 21 T cell receptor beta chains from one specimen sequenced in a study of T cell changes during pregnancy in multiple sclerosis. Profiling relied on immunoSEQ multiplex PCR, and the TCRdb table lists in-frame clones only, not all of them. The top ten clones hold less than 2% of a sample with under 55,000 clones, around 90% of them seen once. The sequences come from peripheral blood, collected in the first trimester of pregnancy. These receptors were collected from a female donor with multiple sclerosis, enrolled in a pregnancy study.

This clone was observed a handful of times. The chain has TRBV30 and TRBJ2-3; 7 nucleotides align to TRBD2. Germline V CDR1 and CDR2: GTSNPN, SVGIG (reference sequence). The CDR3 sequence is 13 residues long. The ends lost 0 bases at V and 7 bases at J; junction bases unmatched: 4. The CDR3 protein is CAWSVSGRNTQYF. For the CDR3, the DNA is TGTGCCTGGAGTGTTAGCGGGCGGAATACGCAGTATTTT.

CDR3 amino acids: CASRGGPLSTEAFF. The CDR3 DNA is TGTGCCAGCAGGGGGGGACCACTCAGCACTGAAGCTTTCTTT. The chain has TRBV5-6 and TRBJ1-1; D is perhaps TRBD1 (5 bases). The CDR3 has 14 amino acids. V gave up 5 bases and J gave up 4 bases, with 15 bases separating them. Germline lookup yields CDR1 SGHDT and CDR2 YYEEEE.

V gene TRBV2 combines with J gene TRBJ1-6, with a possible D match to TRBD1 (6 bases). From germline, CDR1 is SNHLY and CDR2 FYNNEI. This CDR3 spans 16 amino acids. Trimming took 9 bases from V and 7 from J, leaving 22 bases between them. In DNA, the CDR3 is TGTGCCAGTCAGAGGGGGGGGACGAGGATAAATTCACCCCTCCACTTT. It specifies CASQRGGTRINSPLHF.

V is TRBV7-3 and J is TRBJ2-1; D is perhaps TRBD1 (6 bases). Germline lookup yields CDR1 SGHTA and CDR2 FQGTGA. Between the trimmed V and J ends, which lost 5 bases and 6 bases, there was a span of 11 bases. The CDR3 runs 13 residues. The chain's CDR3 is CASSTGFFNEQFF. CDR3 DNA sequence: TGTGCCAGCAGCACAGGGTTTTTCAATGAGCAGTTCTTC. The variable domain in full, with the rest retrieved from reference TRBV7-3 and TRBJ2-1, is GAGVSQTPSNKVTEKGKYVELRCDPISGHTALYWYRQSLGQGPEFLIYFQGTGAADDSGLPNDRFFAVRPEGSVSTLKIQRTERGDSAVYLCASSTGFFNEQFFGPGTRLTVL.

The V and J genes are TRBV19 and TRBJ1-2; 7 nucleotides align to TRBD1. The V segment lost 1 base and the J segment 7 bases; nucleotides outside the gene matches: 9. The CDR3 extends over 15 amino acids. The germline V gene has CDR1 LNHDA and CDR2 SQIVND (reference sequence). CDR3 sequence (DNA): TGTGCCAGTAGTATAGGGGCAGGGGGAGTCGGTGGCTACACCTTC. Encoded protein: CASSIGAGGVGGYTF.

The rearrangement links TRBV5-5 to TRBJ1-2, with D perhaps TRBD1 (5 bases). The V gene's germline CDR1 is SGHKS and CDR2 YYEKEE (reference sequence). V lost 3 bases, J lost 0 bases, and 15 bases lay in between. The CDR3 sequence is 16 residues long. CDR3 sequence: CASSWEGDRTNYGYTF. The CDR3 DNA reads TGTGCCAGCAGCTGGGAGGGAGACAGAACTAACTATGGCTACACCTTC.

The V gene is TRBV19, the J gene TRBJ2-1; the D gene is possibly TRBD2 (5 bases). The length of the CDR3 is 15 residues. Germline V gives CDR1 LNHDA, CDR2 SQIVND (reference sequence). Trimming took 1 base from V and 5 from J, leaving 12 bases between them. Here the CDR3 reads CASSIGGYRHNEQFF. The CDR3, as DNA: TGTGCCAGTAGTATAGGAGGGTACCGCCACAATGAGCAGTTCTTC.

The V and J genes are TRBV5-1 and TRBJ1-2, with TRBD1 identical over 10 bases. The CDR3 sequence is 16 residues long. From germline, CDR1 is SGHRS and CDR2 YFSETQ. V shed 5 bases and J 4 bases; nucleotides not matched to a gene: 11. CDR3 amino acids: CASRDDRGPPFYGYTF. The CDR3 DNA reads TGCGCCAGCAGGGATGACAGGGGGCCCCCTTTCTATGGCTACACCTTC. Complete variable domain (other parts from reference TRBV5-1 and TRBJ1-2): KAGVTQTPRYLIKTRGQQVTLSCSPISGHRSVSWYQQTPGQGLQFLFEYFSETQRNKGNFPGRFSGRQFSNSRSEMNVSTLELGDSALYLCASRDDRGPPFYGYTFGSGTRLTVV.

The gene calls are TRBV2 and TRBJ2-1; 10 bases are shared with TRBD2. Germline V gene lookup returns CDR1 SNHLY and CDR2 FYNNEI. Trimming removed 4 bases from V and 9 bases from J; junction bases left unmatched: 6. The CDR3 extends over 14 amino acids. The CDR3 sequence is CASSGGTSDSEQFF. CDR3 bases: TGTGCCAGCAGTGGGGGGACTAGCGATAGTGAGCAGTTCTTC.

The CDR3 is CASSRTSGEQFF. DNA for the CDR3: TGTGCCAGCAGTAGAACTAGCGGGGAGCAGTTCTTC. The chain is built from TRBV6-5 and TRBJ2-1; TRBD2 matches 9 bases. This CDR3 has 12 residues. V trimming: 5 bases; J trimming: 10 bases; junction bases outside the gene matches: 3. CDR1 and CDR2 (germline): MNHEY, SVGAGI.

V gene TRBV29-1 combines with J gene TRBJ1-4, with D possibly being TRBD1 (6 bases). Trimming took 4 bases from V and 7 from J, leaving 13 bases between them. The germline V gene encodes CDR1 SQVTM and CDR2 ANQGSEA. The CDR3 length is 13 residues. CDR3 amino acids: CSVARGAGEKLFF. CDR3 bases: TGCAGCGTTGCCCGGGGGGCTGGTGAAAAACTGTTTTTT.

The chain combines TRBV7-9 with TRBJ1-1; D is possibly TRBD1 (5 bases). V was trimmed by 3 bases and J by 4 bases, leaving 12 bases between them. The CDR3 sequence is 14 residues long. Germline assignment: CDR1 SEHNR and CDR2 FQNEAQ (reference sequence). The CDR3 is CASSFDIDSTEAFF. Written as DNA, the CDR3 is TGTGCCAGCAGCTTTGATATTGACAGCACTGAAGCTTTCTTT.

The rearrangement links TRBV5-1 to TRBJ1-5; D is undetermined. The CDR3 is 15 residues long. Germline V gene sequence: CDR1 SGHRS, CDR2 YFSETQ. Trimming took 1 base from V and 0 from J, leaving 8 bases between them. The CDR3 protein is CASSLTAGSNQPQHF. The CDR3 DNA reads TGCGCCAGCAGCTTGACGGCGGGTAGCAATCAGCCCCAGCATTTT.

This chain connects TRBV6-1 to TRBJ2-1, with D possibly TRBD1 on 5 matching bases. Per germline, CDR1 MNHNS and CDR2 SASEGT. This CDR3 is built from 16 residues. The V gene lost 1 base and the J gene lost 7 bases, with 17 bases spanning the gap. The CDR3 DNA reads as TGTGCCAGCAGTGAAGTCTGGCCCGCAGGGCTGAATGAGCAGTTCTTC. Amino acid sequence: CASSEVWPAGLNEQFF.

This chain uses TRBV5-1 with TRBJ2-7; D remains unclear. Germline V gene sequence: CDR1 SGHRS, CDR2 YFSETQ. This CDR3 is 15 amino acids long. V was trimmed by 4 bases and J by 3 bases, leaving 17 bases between them. The CDR3 nucleotides are TGCGCCAGCAGCCCCATACCCGGGTCACGCTACGAGCAGTACTTC. It yields the protein CASSPIPGSRYEQYF.

The rearrangement joins TRBV7-3 to TRBJ2-6; the D is unclear. This CDR3 region has 13 residues. The V gene lost 1 base and the J gene lost 4 bases, with 2 bases spanning the gap. CDR1 and CDR2 (germline): SGHTA, FQGTGA. The CDR3 loop is CASSLIGANVLTF. In DNA, the CDR3 is TGTGCCAGCAGCTTAATAGGGGCCAACGTCCTGACTTTC.

The chain links TRBV7-3 to TRBJ2-5; TRBD1 aligns across 7 bases. Germline trimming cut 5 bases from V and 3 bases from J; bases unmatched to any gene: 3. The CDR3 runs 13 residues. Per the germline V gene, CDR1 is SGHTA and CDR2 is FQGTGA. The CDR3 sequence is CASSTDREETQYF. The CDR3 region has the DNA TGTGCCAGCAGCACCGACAGGGAAGAGACCCAGTACTTC. The full variable domain, rest sourced from reference TRBV7-3 and TRBJ2-5, is GAGVSQTPSNKVTEKGKYVELRCDPISGHTALYWYRQSLGQGPEFLIYFQGTGAADDSGLPNDRFFAVRPEGSVSTLKIQRTERGDSAVYLCASSTDREETQYFGPGTRLLVL.

The chain uses TRBV6-5 and TRBJ1-1, with D tentatively TRBD1 (6 bases). The V end was cut by 2 bases, the J end by 3 bases, with 16 bases between. The length of the CDR3 is 16 residues. CDR1 and CDR2 (germline): MNHEY, SVGAGI. CDR3 residues: CASSYMREGGDTEAFF. As DNA, the CDR3 is TGTGCCAGCAGTTACATGAGGGAGGGGGGCGACACTGAAGCTTTCTTT.

The chain links TRBV7-6 to TRBJ1-1; D perhaps matches TRBD1 (6 bases). Germline V lookup: CDR1 SGHVS, CDR2 FNYEAQ. The CDR3 is 15 residues long. Trimming stripped 5 bases from V and 1 base from J, with 14 bases between. The CDR3 loop reads CASSVPQGQNTEAFF. The CDR3 nucleotides are TGTGCCAGCAGCGTCCCACAGGGACAGAACACTGAAGCTTTCTTT. The full variable domain, rest sourced from reference TRBV7-6 and TRBJ1-1, is GAGVSQSPRYKVTKRGQDVALRCDPISGHVSLYWYRQALGQGPEFLTYFNYEAQQDKSGLPNDRFSAERPEGSISTLTIQRTEQRDSAMYRCASSVPQGQNTEAFFGQGTRLTVV.

V is TRBV30 and J is TRBJ1-6; 8 positions agree with TRBD1. CDR3 length: 18 amino acids. Germline V lookup: CDR1 GTSNPN, CDR2 SVGIG (reference sequence). Losses at the gene ends were 6 bases for V and 4 bases for J; bases not matched to a gene: 17. CDR3 region: CACPSTGTGRYYNSPLHF. In nucleotides, the CDR3 is TGTGCCTGTCCTTCGACAGGGACAGGCCGTTATTATAATTCACCCCTCCACTTT.

V usage is TRBV7-9 and J usage is TRBJ1-1; no clear D. V was trimmed by 1 base and J by 5 bases, leaving 14 bases between them. The germline V gene has CDR1 SEHNR and CDR2 FQNEAQ (reference sequence). This CDR3 comprises 15 residues. CDR3 in DNA: TGTGCCAGCAGCTTAGTACGAGCGGGGAATACTGAAGCTTTCTTT. This encodes CASSLVRAGNTEAFF. Using reference TRBV7-9 and TRBJ1-1 for the parts outside the CDR3, the full variable domain is DTGVSQNPRHKITKRGQNVTFRCDPISEHNRLYWYRQTLGQGPEFLTYFQNEAQLEKSRLLSDRFSAERPKGSFSTLEIQRTEQGDSAMYLCASSLVRAGNTEAFFGQGTRLTVV.